These T cell receptor beta chains were read from a single sample in a study of shared clonotypes between healthy human individuals. Method: immunoSEQ multiplex PCR; TCRdb's copy keeps in-frame clones and lacks some. The table records around 650,000 clones, roughly 95% of them present only once. Sequenced: naive CD8+ T cells sorted from blood. Receptors were obtained from a woman in her 30s in good health. CDR3s include the opening cysteine and the closing phenylalanine or tryptophan. The D gene is left open where the match is weak. Size is stated for part of the rows, as once, few or many counts, or as a class when the clone is expanded.

D	size	V	J	CDR3	DNA
TRBD2	.	TRBV7-6	TRBJ2-1	CASSLGLAGGRGSYNEQFF	TGTGCCAGCAGCTTAGGGCTAGCGGGAGGCCGTGGCTCCTACAATGAGCAGTTCTTC
.	few	TRBV28	TRBJ2-7	CASSLQGSSYEQYF	TGTGCCAGCAGTTTACAGGGGAGCTCCTACGAGCAGTACTTC
.	.	TRBV6-5	TRBJ2-7	CASSTGPISSYEQYF	TGTGCCAGCAGTACCGGACCGATCTCCTCCTACGAGCAGTACTTC
.	.	TRBV28	TRBJ2-7	CASSFVGPTAYEQYF	TGTGCCAGCAGTTTCGTGGGTCCCACGGCCTACGAGCAGTACTTC
.	.	TRBV19	TRBJ1-5	CASSSWGLQPQHF	TGTGCCAGTAGTAGCTGGGGGCTTCAGCCCCAGCATTTT
.	once	TRBV2	TRBJ2-1	CASSEGLPRAHNEQFF	TGTGCCAGCAGTGAAGGGCTCCCCAGGGCCCACAATGAGCAGTTCTTC
.	.	TRBV19	TRBJ1-5	CASSISNGSNQPQHF	TGTGCCAGTAGTATATCTAACGGGAGCAATCAGCCCCAGCATTTT
TRBD1	.	TRBV27	TRBJ1-4	CASSLSGRGGKLFF	TGTGCCAGCAGTTTATCGGGCAGGGGGGGAAAACTGTTTTTT
.	.	TRBV28	TRBJ2-7	CASTPGVREQRSSYEQYF	TGTGCCAGCACCCCGGGTGTGCGGGAACAGAGGAGCTCCTACGAGCAGTACTTC
.	.	TRBV5-1	TRBJ1-1	CASSKNRVTEAFF	TGCGCCAGCAGCAAGAACAGGGTCACTGAAGCTTTCTTT
.	.	TRBV4-1	TRBJ1-1	CASSKTGSTEAFF	TGCGCCAGCAGTAAAACAGGGAGCACTGAAGCTTTCTTT
.	once	TRBV2	TRBJ2-5	CASRPRDAAPQETQYF	TGTGCCAGCAGGCCCCGGGACGCCGCACCCCAAGAGACCCAGTACTTC
.	.	TRBV7-9	TRBJ1-1	CASSLRGVEAFF	TGTGCCAGCAGCTTGAGGGGGGTTGAAGCTTTCTTT
.	.	TRBV28	TRBJ2-7	CASNPGASPSYEQYF	TGTGCCAGCAACCCTGGGGCTTCTCCATCCTACGAGCAGTACTTC
TRBD2	.	TRBV11-3	TRBJ2-5	CASSWGLAGGGETQYF	TGTGCCAGCAGCTGGGGACTAGCGGGAGGTGGAGAGACCCAGTACTTC
.	.	TRBV5-5	TRBJ1-2	CASSLGDPYGYTF	TGTGCCAGCAGCTTGGGGGATCCCTATGGCTACACCTTC
TRBD1	.	TRBV2	TRBJ2-3	CASSGVGGADTQYF	TGTGCCAGCAGTGGGGTAGGGGGCGCAGATACGCAGTATTTT